The 6 T cell receptor beta chains below all came from one sample that was sequenced in a study of cytomegalovirus exposure and HLA in healthy donors. PCR employed 60 Vbeta and 13 Jbeta primers. Profiled with immunoSEQ multiplex PCR; TCRdb holds only in-frame clones, not every one. The data hold 150,000 to 200,000 clones, with about 76% observed a single time. Input material: PBMCs. Source of these receptors: a woman in her fifties or sixties in good health and CMV-seronegative.

The chain couples TRBV9 to TRBJ2-2; D gene unclear. CDR3 length: 14 residues. CDR1 SGDLS and CDR2 YYNGEE come from the germline V gene. V lost 4 bases, J lost 6 bases, and 13 bases lay in between. The CDR3 DNA reads as TGTGCCAGCAGCCTCGCACCCGCGGCCGGGGAGCTGTTTTTT. Translation gives CASSLAPAAGELFF.

The rearrangement links TRBV5-8 to TRBJ1-5; 7 nucleotides agree with TRBD1. There are 15 residues in the CDR3. Trimming removed 4 bases from V and 3 bases from J; junction bases left unmatched: 7. Germline CDR1 and CDR2: SGHTS and YDEGEE. The CDR3 loop is CASSAGTVDNQPQHF. CDR3 coding DNA: TGTGCCAGCAGCGCCGGGACAGTAGACAATCAGCCCCAGCATTTT.

This rearrangement joins TRBV5-6 to TRBJ2-1; a possible D gene is TRBD1 (6 bases). From germline, CDR1 is SGHDT and CDR2 YYEEEE. The CDR3 loop spans 15 amino acids. The germline V and J ends were trimmed by 3 bases and 5 bases, with 15 bases remaining between them. CDR3 region: CASSSTGLPHNEQFF. CDR3 sequence (DNA): TGTGCCAGCAGCTCCACAGGGCTACCTCACAATGAGCAGTTCTTC.

This clone was observed a handful of times. CDR3: CASSGTGIYGYTF. The CDR3 DNA sequence: TGTGCCAGCAGCGGGACAGGGATCTATGGCTACACCTTC. The rearrangement uses TRBV6-5 and TRBJ1-2, with 9 positions matching TRBD1. The CDR3 is 13 amino acids. The ends lost 6 bases at V and 4 bases at J; junction bases unmatched: 3. The germline gives CDR1 MNHEY, CDR2 SVGAGI.

The rearrangement links TRBV7-2 to TRBJ1-6; tentatively, D is TRBD1 (5 bases). Germline CDR1 is SGHTA and CDR2 is FQGNSA. The V gene lost 7 bases and the J gene lost 6 bases, with 13 bases spanning the gap. The length of the CDR3 is 14 residues. In DNA form, the CDR3 reads TGTGCCAGCACCCTCAGGGTGACTAATTCACCCCTCCACTTT. Translated: CASTLRVTNSPLHF.

The genes are TRBV4-1 and TRBJ1-5; maybe TRBD1 (5 bases). This CDR3 region has 18 residues. Trimming took 3 bases from V and 9 from J, leaving 27 bases between them. Germline CDR1 MGHRA, CDR2 YSYEKL. The CDR3 here is CASSHDVGPGGGSPPQHF. DNA of the CDR3: TGCGCCAGCAGCCACGATGTTGGCCCTGGGGGGGGGTCACCGCCCCAGCATTTT.